What follows is one T cell receptor beta chain and its context. No antigen is known for it. Donors had no other autoimmune disease or infection in four weeks. V lost 6 bases and J lost 0, with 11 bases in between. The CDR3 has 15 residues. These data come from a study of type 1 and type 2 diabetes patients. The overall study: The cohort mixed type 1 diabetes, type 2 diabetes and nondiabetic donors. T cells were magnetically sorted from PBMCs as CD4+ or CD8+ subsets. Study findings and constraints: Some expanded clones seen only in T1D might occur in additional T2D or control samples.

PCR was run on genomic DNA. The TCR beta CDR3 region was amplified using 30 forward and 13 reverse primers. Via MiXCR, TCRdb re-called the multiplex PCR reads, giving one row per CDR3 protein. Of fewer than 300,000 distinct CDR3 sequences listed, more than 45% are singletons. What was sequenced was peripheral blood mononuclear cells (PBMCs). This sequence originates from a man aged 18 to 30 with type 2 diabetes. The chain has TRBV12-3 or TRBV12-4 and TRBJ2-2, with no clear D. CDR3 sequence reads: CASSAALPNTGELFF. CDR3 nucleotides: TGTGCCAGCAGCGCTGCCCTTCCGAACACCGGGGAGCTGTTTTTT.